This entry concerns a single T cell receptor beta chain. This sample was taken from a study of cytomegalovirus exposure and HLA in healthy donors. A multiplex PCR was run with 60 Vbeta primers and 13 Jbeta primers. Assay used: immunoSEQ multiplex PCR; TCRdb lists only in-frame clones, some missing. The table includes under 250,000 clones, around four fifths detected once. Sequencing was done on a sample of PBMCs. The clonotype was recovered from a woman between 50 and 59 years old in good health and CMV-seropositive.

CDR3 DNA sequence: TGCGCCAGCAGCTTGGGCGGGGGATCCAATCAGCCCCAGCATTTT. This sequence encodes CASSLGGGSNQPQHF. The chain combines TRBV5-1 with TRBJ1-5; D is perhaps TRBD1 (5 bases). The ends were cut back, 0 bases at V and 3 bases at J, with 10 bases in the middle. CDR3 size: 15 residues. Germline V lookup: CDR1 SGHRS, CDR2 YFSETQ.